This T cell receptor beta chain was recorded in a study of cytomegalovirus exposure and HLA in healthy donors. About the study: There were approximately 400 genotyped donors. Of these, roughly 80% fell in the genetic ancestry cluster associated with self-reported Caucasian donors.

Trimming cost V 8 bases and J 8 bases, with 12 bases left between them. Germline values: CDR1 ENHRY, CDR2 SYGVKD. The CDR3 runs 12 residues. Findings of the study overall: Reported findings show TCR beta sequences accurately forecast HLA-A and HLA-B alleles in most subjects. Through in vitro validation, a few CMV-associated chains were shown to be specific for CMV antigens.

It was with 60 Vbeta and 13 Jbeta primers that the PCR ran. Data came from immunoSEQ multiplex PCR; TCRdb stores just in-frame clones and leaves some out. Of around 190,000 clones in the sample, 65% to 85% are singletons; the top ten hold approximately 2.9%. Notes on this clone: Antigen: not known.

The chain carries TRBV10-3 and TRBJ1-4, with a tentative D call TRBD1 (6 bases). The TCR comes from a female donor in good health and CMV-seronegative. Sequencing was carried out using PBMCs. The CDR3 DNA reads TGTGCCATCTCGAACGACAGGGAAAAACTGTTTTTT. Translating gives CAISNDREKLFF.